This T cell receptor (beta chain) comes out of a study of T cells after yellow fever vaccination. This clonotype was found many times. Its target is unknown. Trimming took off 0 bases at V and 1 base at J, with 6 bases between the two ends. The CDR3 consists of 14 residues. Germline CDR1 reads SGHAT; CDR2 reads FQNNGV. The study, taken as a whole, reports: Repertoires sorted by FACS could include abundant clonotypes that are contaminants from the bulk population. A faster peak, day 5 versus 15, was reached by the weaker secondary response.

TCRdb analysed the 5' RACE reads with MiXCR anew, one entry per CDR3 protein. The table has some 100,000 distinct CDR3 sequences, 7.2% seen once. The chain combines TRBV11-2 with TRBJ1-1, with D possibly being TRBD1 (5 bases). Sequences were derived from CD4+ T cells sorted from PBMCs, sampled roughly seven weeks after the first yellow fever vaccination. The receptor's source is a man between 18 and 35 years old who received the YFV17D yellow fever vaccine. The CDR3: CASSLDTGNTEAFF. In nucleotides, the CDR3 is TGTGCCAGCAGCTTAGACACAGGGAACACTGAAGCTTTCTTT.